A selection of T cell receptor beta chains follows, all from one sample in a study of naive and memory T cell subsets. TCRdb used MiXCR to reprocess the UMI-ligation and nested PCR reads, holding one entry per CDR3 protein. This sample has 15,000 to 20,000 distinct CDR3 sequences, with 9.5% found just once. The specimen was skin, collected from a tuberculin skin test site. These receptors came from an adult in good health. Each CDR3 is given with its conserved first and last residue. Each record gives: J gene, D gene, clone size, V gene, CDR3 DNA, CDR3 protein. A D gene is named only where the DNA matches it firmly. Not all rows give a size; the values are once, few, many and, for expanded clones, a class.

J gene: TRBJ1-6; D gene: TRBD1; clone size: NA; V gene: TRBV5-5; CDR3 DNA: TGTGCCAGCAGCTTCCAGGACAGGGTACCCTCCTATAATTCACCCCTCCACTTT; CDR3 protein: CASSFQDRVPSYNSPLHF
J gene: TRBJ1-3; D gene: NA; clone size: many; V gene: TRBV7-9; CDR3 DNA: TGTGCCAGTTATCAGACAGCCTCTGGAAACACCATATATTTT; CDR3 protein: CASYQTASGNTIYF
J gene: TRBJ2-3; D gene: NA; clone size: NA; V gene: TRBV20-1; CDR3 DNA: TGCAGTGCTAGAGACGACGGGCTAGGCATGACGGATACGCAGTATTTT; CDR3 protein: CSARDDGLGMTDTQYF
J gene: TRBJ2-7; D gene: TRBD1; clone size: many; V gene: TRBV10-2; CDR3 DNA: TGCGCCAGCAGTGGTAAAGAGACAGGGGGCGTTGGACCCGAGCAGTACTTC; CDR3 protein: CASSGKETGGVGPEQYF
J gene: TRBJ2-3; D gene: NA; clone size: few; V gene: TRBV7-9; CDR3 DNA: TGTGCCAGCAGCTTATGGGGAGGCGATACGCAGTATTTT; CDR3 protein: CASSLWGGDTQYF
J gene: TRBJ2-7; D gene: NA; clone size: few; V gene: TRBV7-6; CDR3 DNA: TGTGCCAGCAGCTTAGCAGGCCAGTTCTACGAGCAGTACTTC; CDR3 protein: CASSLAGQFYEQYF
J gene: TRBJ2-1; D gene: NA; clone size: many; V gene: TRBV25-1; CDR3 DNA: TGTGCCAGCAGAGAGCAACAGGGTGCTGGCTACAATGAGCAGTTCTTC; CDR3 protein: CASREQQGAGYNEQFF
J gene: TRBJ1-2; D gene: NA; clone size: few; V gene: TRBV2; CDR3 DNA: TGTGCCAGCAAGGGAGGCTTAACCAGCTATGGCTACACCTTC; CDR3 protein: CASKGGLTSYGYTF
J gene: TRBJ2-5; D gene: TRBD1; clone size: many; V gene: TRBV7-2; CDR3 DNA: TGTGCCAGCAGCTTGACAGGGGGCGGGGAGACCCAGTACTTC; CDR3 protein: CASSLTGGGETQYF
J gene: TRBJ2-3; D gene: NA; clone size: once; V gene: TRBV30; CDR3 DNA: TGTGCCTGGAGTGTACGCCTAGGGGGTAGGACAGATACGCAGTATTTT; CDR3 protein: CAWSVRLGGRTDTQYF
J gene: TRBJ2-7; D gene: NA; clone size: many; V gene: TRBV20-1; CDR3 DNA: TGCAGTGCCAGACGGGCATCCTACGAGCAGTACTTC; CDR3 protein: CSARRASYEQYF
J gene: TRBJ2-7; D gene: NA; clone size: many; V gene: TRBV4-1; CDR3 DNA: TGCGCCAGCAGCCAAGCACTTAGCGTCACCTACGAGCAGTACTTC; CDR3 protein: CASSQALSVTYEQYF
J gene: TRBJ2-1; D gene: NA; clone size: many; V gene: TRBV6-2/TRBV6-3; CDR3 DNA: TGTGCCAGCAGGGGGACCTCCGACAATGAGCAGTTCTTC; CDR3 protein: CASRGTSDNEQFF
J gene: TRBJ2-1; D gene: TRBD2; clone size: few; V gene: TRBV7-9; CDR3 DNA: TGTGCCAGCAGCGCAAGGAGCGCTAGCGGGAGTGCGAGGAGTGAGCAGTTCTTC; CDR3 protein: CASSARSASGSARSEQFF
J gene: TRBJ2-3; D gene: NA; clone size: medium-sized; V gene: TRBV2; CDR3 DNA: TGTGCCAGAAGAGGAGGCACGCAGTATTTT; CDR3 protein: CARRGGTQYF
J gene: TRBJ2-1; D gene: NA; clone size: many; V gene: TRBV27; CDR3 DNA: TGTGCCAGCAGTTTTGGGTTTCGGGACTGGAAATACAATGAGCAGTTCTTC; CDR3 protein: CASSFGFRDWKYNEQFF
J gene: TRBJ2-1; D gene: TRBD2; clone size: medium-sized; V gene: TRBV29-1; CDR3 DNA: TGCAGCGTTAAGGGACTAGCGGCTCACGCGGGTCGGGGGCCCTACAATGAGCAGTTCTTC; CDR3 protein: CSVKGLAAHAGRGPYNEQFF
J gene: TRBJ2-7; D gene: TRBD1; clone size: many; V gene: TRBV7-8; CDR3 DNA: TGTGCCAGCACCCGGGACAGGGTCGAGCAGTACTTC; CDR3 protein: CASTRDRVEQYF
J gene: TRBJ1-5; D gene: NA; clone size: NA; V gene: TRBV12-3/TRBV12-4; CDR3 DNA: TGTGCCAGCAGTTTTGCCCAGGGGTACAATCAGCCCCAGCATTTT; CDR3 protein: CASSFAQGYNQPQHF
J gene: TRBJ2-7; D gene: TRBD1; clone size: many; V gene: TRBV2; CDR3 DNA: TGTGCCAGCAGCTCCAGGGGGCCGTCCTACGAGCAGTACTTC; CDR3 protein: CASSSRGPSYEQYF
J gene: TRBJ2-1; D gene: NA; clone size: NA; V gene: TRBV2; CDR3 DNA: TGTGCCAGCAGTGCCGGGCCAGCGTCAACCTACAATGAGCAGTTCTTC; CDR3 protein: CASSAGPASTYNEQFF
J gene: TRBJ1-5; D gene: NA; clone size: NA; V gene: TRBV28; CDR3 DNA: TGTGCCAGCAGTTTTGTTTCGGGTAATCAGCCCCAGCATTTT; CDR3 protein: CASSFVSGNQPQHF
J gene: TRBJ2-1; D gene: NA; clone size: few; V gene: TRBV9; CDR3 DNA: TGTGCCAGCACCCTAGGGGATTCCTCCTACAATGAGCAGTTCTTC; CDR3 protein: CASTLGDSSYNEQFF
J gene: TRBJ1-3; D gene: TRBD1; clone size: few; V gene: TRBV6-5; CDR3 DNA: TGTGCCAGCAGTTACTCTCAGGGGGAATTTGGAAACACCATATATTTT; CDR3 protein: CASSYSQGEFGNTIYF
J gene: TRBJ1-5; D gene: NA; clone size: few; V gene: TRBV12-3/TRBV12-4; CDR3 DNA: TGTGCCAGCAGACCAGCGGGGCAGCCCCAGCATTTT; CDR3 protein: CASRPAGQPQHF
J gene: TRBJ1-3; D gene: NA; clone size: many; V gene: TRBV20-1; CDR3 DNA: TGCAGTGCTAGAGATCTCGAGGGCAGGAACGCAGGAAACACCATATATTTT; CDR3 protein: CSARDLEGRNAGNTIYF
J gene: TRBJ2-7; D gene: NA; clone size: NA; V gene: TRBV15; CDR3 DNA: TGTGCCACCAGTAATGGGGACTCCTACGAGCAGTACTTC; CDR3 protein: CATSNGDSYEQYF
J gene: TRBJ2-7; D gene: NA; clone size: medium-sized; V gene: TRBV7-2; CDR3 DNA: TGTGCCAGCAGCGGCGGGATTACCTACGAGCAGTACTTC; CDR3 protein: CASSGGITYEQYF
J gene: TRBJ2-3; D gene: NA; clone size: medium-sized; V gene: TRBV7-9; CDR3 DNA: TGTGCCAGCAGTCCTGCCTGGAATACGCAGTATTTT; CDR3 protein: CASSPAWNTQYF
J gene: TRBJ2-3; D gene: TRBD1; clone size: few; V gene: TRBV6-4; CDR3 DNA: TGTGCCAGCAGCGAGGACAGGGGGCACACAGATACGCAGTATTTT; CDR3 protein: CASSEDRGHTDTQYF
J gene: TRBJ2-2; D gene: TRBD1; clone size: many; V gene: TRBV6-6; CDR3 DNA: TGTGCCAGCAGGACAAACAGGGGGCAAGGCACCGGGGAGCTGTTTTTT; CDR3 protein: CASRTNRGQGTGELFF
J gene: TRBJ1-1; D gene: NA; clone size: few; V gene: TRBV28; CDR3 DNA: TGTGCCAGCATCGGGAAGGGGGGAAGGACTGAAGCTTTCTTT; CDR3 protein: CASIGKGGRTEAFF
J gene: TRBJ1-2; D gene: TRBD1; clone size: many; V gene: TRBV28; CDR3 DNA: TGTGCCAGCAGTTTTCCGGTAGGGACAGTAAACTATGGCTACACCTTC; CDR3 protein: CASSFPVGTVNYGYTF
J gene: TRBJ1-1; D gene: NA; clone size: many; V gene: TRBV20-1; CDR3 DNA: TGCAGTGCTAGTTTTCAGGGGATGAACACTGAAGCTTTCTTT; CDR3 protein: CSASFQGMNTEAFF
J gene: TRBJ2-3; D gene: NA; clone size: many; V gene: TRBV12-3/TRBV12-4; CDR3 DNA: TGTGCCAGCAGTTTATTTCTCAGTAACCCCACAGATACGCAGTATTTT; CDR3 protein: CASSLFLSNPTDTQYF
J gene: TRBJ1-2; D gene: TRBD1; clone size: NA; V gene: TRBV29-1; CDR3 DNA: TGCAGCGTTGGGGGGACAGGGGGACTCACTAGAGGCTACACCTTC; CDR3 protein: CSVGGTGGLTRGYTF
J gene: TRBJ1-5; D gene: TRBD1; clone size: many; V gene: TRBV28; CDR3 DNA: TGTGCCAGCAGTTTACGCGACAGGGGTAATCAGCCCCAGCATTTT; CDR3 protein: CASSLRDRGNQPQHF
J gene: TRBJ2-7; D gene: TRBD2; clone size: many; V gene: TRBV20-1; CDR3 DNA: TGCAGTGCAGGCGGGAGCTACGAGCAGTACTTC; CDR3 protein: CSAGGSYEQYF
J gene: TRBJ1-6; D gene: NA; clone size: many; V gene: TRBV4-1; CDR3 DNA: TGCGCCAGCAGCCAAGGGAATTCACCCCTCCACTTT; CDR3 protein: CASSQGNSPLHF
J gene: TRBJ1-2; D gene: TRBD1; clone size: NA; V gene: TRBV28; CDR3 DNA: TGTGCCAGCCTCCCCCAGGGGGGCGGAAACTATGGCTACACCTTC; CDR3 protein: CASLPQGGGNYGYTF
J gene: TRBJ2-5; D gene: TRBD1; clone size: many; V gene: TRBV7-6; CDR3 DNA: TGTGCCAGCAGCTTCTTAGGGGGACAGGGGGTAGAGACCCAGTACTTC; CDR3 protein: CASSFLGGQGVETQYF
J gene: TRBJ1-1; D gene: TRBD1; clone size: many; V gene: TRBV6-2/TRBV6-3; CDR3 DNA: TGTGCCAGCAGAAGACAGGGGAACACTGAAGCTTTCTTT; CDR3 protein: CASRRQGNTEAFF
J gene: TRBJ1-2; D gene: NA; clone size: NA; V gene: TRBV5-6; CDR3 DNA: TGTGCCAGCAGCCCCCGACGGCGAGCGGACTATGGCTACACCTTC; CDR3 protein: CASSPRRRADYGYTF
J gene: TRBJ2-1; D gene: TRBD1; clone size: many; V gene: TRBV5-4; CDR3 DNA: TGTGCCAGCAGCTTGCCAGGACAGGCGAATGAGCAGTTCTTC; CDR3 protein: CASSLPGQANEQFF
J gene: TRBJ2-7; D gene: NA; clone size: many; V gene: TRBV29-1; CDR3 DNA: TGCAGCGTTTCGGAGGGGAGCTCCTACGAGCAGTACTTC; CDR3 protein: CSVSEGSSYEQYF
J gene: TRBJ2-6; D gene: NA; clone size: few; V gene: TRBV9; CDR3 DNA: TGTGCCAGCAGCCCCCGCTCGTGGGCTGGGGCCAACGTCCTGACTTTC; CDR3 protein: CASSPRSWAGANVLTF
J gene: TRBJ1-6; D gene: TRBD1; clone size: NA; V gene: TRBV18; CDR3 DNA: TGTGCCAGCTCGCGACAGGGGAATTCACCCCTCCACTTT; CDR3 protein: CASSRQGNSPLHF